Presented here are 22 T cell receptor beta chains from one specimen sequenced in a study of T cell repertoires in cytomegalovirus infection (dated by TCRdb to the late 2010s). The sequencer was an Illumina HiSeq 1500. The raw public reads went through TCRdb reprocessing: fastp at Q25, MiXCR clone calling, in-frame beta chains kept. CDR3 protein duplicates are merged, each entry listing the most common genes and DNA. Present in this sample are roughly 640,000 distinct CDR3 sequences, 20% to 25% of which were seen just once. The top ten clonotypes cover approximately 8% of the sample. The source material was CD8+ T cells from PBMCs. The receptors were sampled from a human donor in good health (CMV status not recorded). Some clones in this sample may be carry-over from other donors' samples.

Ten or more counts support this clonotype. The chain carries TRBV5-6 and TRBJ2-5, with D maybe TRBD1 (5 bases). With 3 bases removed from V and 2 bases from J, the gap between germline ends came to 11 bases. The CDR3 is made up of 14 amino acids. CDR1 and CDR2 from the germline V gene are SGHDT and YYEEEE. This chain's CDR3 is CASSWGRPQETQYF. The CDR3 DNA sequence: TGTGCCAGCAGCTGGGGCAGGCCACAAGAGACCCAGTACTTC.

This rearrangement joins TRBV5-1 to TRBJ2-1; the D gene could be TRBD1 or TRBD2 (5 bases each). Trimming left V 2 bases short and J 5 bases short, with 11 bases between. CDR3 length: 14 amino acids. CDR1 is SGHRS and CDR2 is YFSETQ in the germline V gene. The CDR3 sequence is CASSFRGSDNEQFF. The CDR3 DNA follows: TGCGCCAGCAGCTTTCGGGGCAGCGACAATGAGCAGTTCTTC.

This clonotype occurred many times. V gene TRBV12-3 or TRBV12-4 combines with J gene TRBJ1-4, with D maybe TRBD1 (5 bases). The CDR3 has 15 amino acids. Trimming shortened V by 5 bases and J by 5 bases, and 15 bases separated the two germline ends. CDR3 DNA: TGTGCCAGCAGTCCCGAGACTTACAGGAATGAAAAACTGTTTTTT. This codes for CASSPETYRNEKLFF.

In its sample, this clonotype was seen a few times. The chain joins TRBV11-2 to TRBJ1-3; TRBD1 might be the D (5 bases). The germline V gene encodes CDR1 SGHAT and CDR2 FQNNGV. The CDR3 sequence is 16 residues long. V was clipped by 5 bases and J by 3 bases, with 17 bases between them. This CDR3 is CASSPWLGVSGNTIYF. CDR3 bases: TGTGCCAGCAGCCCCTGGTTGGGGGTTAGTGGAAACACCATATATTTT.

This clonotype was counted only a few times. The CDR3 loop reads CASSQAVWDRIRETQYF. The CDR3 DNA is TGTGCCAGCAGCCAAGCGGTCTGGGACAGAATTCGGGAGACCCAGTACTTC. The chain recombines TRBV3-1 with TRBJ2-5, with 7 bases aligning to TRBD1. CDR1 LGHDT and CDR2 YNNKEL come from the germline V gene (reference sequence). This CDR3 contains 17 residues. With V trimmed by 1 base and J by 5 bases, 13 bases remained unmatched.

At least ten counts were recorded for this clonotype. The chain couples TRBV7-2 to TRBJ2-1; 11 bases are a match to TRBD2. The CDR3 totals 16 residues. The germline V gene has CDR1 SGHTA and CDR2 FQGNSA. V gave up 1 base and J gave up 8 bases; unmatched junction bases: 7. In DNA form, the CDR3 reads TGTGCCAGCAGCTTAGGGGTAGCGGGGGGGGTCGATGAGCAGTTCTTC. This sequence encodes CASSLGVAGGVDEQFF.

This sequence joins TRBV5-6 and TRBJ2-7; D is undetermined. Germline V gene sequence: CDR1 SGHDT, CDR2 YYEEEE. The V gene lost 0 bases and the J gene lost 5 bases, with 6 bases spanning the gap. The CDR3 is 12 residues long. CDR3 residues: CASSLGLNEQYV. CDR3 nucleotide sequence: TGTGCCAGCAGCTTGGGCCTGAACGAGCAGTACGTC.

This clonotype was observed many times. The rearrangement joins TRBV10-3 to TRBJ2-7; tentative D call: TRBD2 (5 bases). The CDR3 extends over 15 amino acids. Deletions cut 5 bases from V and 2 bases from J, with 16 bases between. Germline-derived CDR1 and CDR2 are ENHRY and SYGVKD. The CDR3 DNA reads TGTGCCATCAGTACCGAACGAGGAGGCACCTACGAGCAGTACTTC. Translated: CAISTERGGTYEQYF.

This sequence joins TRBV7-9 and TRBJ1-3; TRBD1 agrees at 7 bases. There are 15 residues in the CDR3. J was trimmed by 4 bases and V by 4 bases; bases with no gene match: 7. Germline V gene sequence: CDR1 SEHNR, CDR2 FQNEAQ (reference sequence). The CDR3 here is CASSSSGGWGNTIYF. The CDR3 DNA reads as TGTGCCAGCAGCTCCTCAGGGGGATGGGGAAACACCATATATTTT.

The CDR3 DNA reads as TGTGCCAGCAGCTTAGCGGGAGACAGCGCTGGTAACTATGGCTACACCTTC. Its protein is CASSLAGDSAGNYGYTF. V is TRBV7-4 and J is TRBJ1-2; a possible D gene is TRBD1 (5 bases). With 0 bases removed from V and 1 base from J, the gap between germline ends came to 15 bases. The germline gives CDR1 SGHVT, CDR2 SQSDAQ. CDR3 length: 17 residues.

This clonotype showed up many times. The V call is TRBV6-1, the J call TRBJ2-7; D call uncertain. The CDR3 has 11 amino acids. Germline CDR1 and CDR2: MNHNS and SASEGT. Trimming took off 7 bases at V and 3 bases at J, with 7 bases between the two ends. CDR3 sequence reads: CASILNYEQYF. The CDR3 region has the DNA TGTGCCAGCATCCTCAACTACGAGCAGTACTTC.

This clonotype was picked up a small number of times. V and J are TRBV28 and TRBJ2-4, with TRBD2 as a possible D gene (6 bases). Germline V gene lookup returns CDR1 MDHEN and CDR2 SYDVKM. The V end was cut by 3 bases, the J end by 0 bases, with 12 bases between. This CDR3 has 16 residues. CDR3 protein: CASSFQTGVAKNIQYF. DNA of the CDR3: TGTGCCAGCAGTTTTCAGACGGGGGTAGCCAAAAACATTCAGTACTTC.

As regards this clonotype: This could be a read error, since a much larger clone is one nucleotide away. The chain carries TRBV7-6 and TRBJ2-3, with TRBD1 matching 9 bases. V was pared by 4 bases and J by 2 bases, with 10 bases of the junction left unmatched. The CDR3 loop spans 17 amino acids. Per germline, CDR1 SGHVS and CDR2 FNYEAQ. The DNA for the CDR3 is TGTGCCAGCAGCTATTCACCGGGACAGGGATCCACAGATACGCAGTATTTT. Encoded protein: CASSYSPGQGSTDTQYF.

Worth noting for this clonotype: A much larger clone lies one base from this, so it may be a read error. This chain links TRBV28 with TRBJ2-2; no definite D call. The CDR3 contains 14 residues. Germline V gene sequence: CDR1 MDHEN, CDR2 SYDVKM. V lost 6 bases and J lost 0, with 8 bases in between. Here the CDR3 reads CASRDRTNTGELFF. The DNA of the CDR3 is TGTGCCAGCAGGGACCGAACGAACACCGGGGAGCTGTTTTTT. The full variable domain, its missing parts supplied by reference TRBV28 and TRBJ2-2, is DVKVTQSSRYLVKRTGEKVFLECVQDMDHENMFWYRQDPGLGLRLIYFSYDVKMKEKGDIPEGYSVSREKKERFSLILESASTNQTSMYLCASRDRTNTGELFFGEGSRLTVL.

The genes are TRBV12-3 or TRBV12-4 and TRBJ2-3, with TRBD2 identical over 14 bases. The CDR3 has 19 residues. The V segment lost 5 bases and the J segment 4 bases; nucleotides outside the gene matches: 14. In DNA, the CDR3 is TGTGCCAGCAGTGAAGGACTAGCGGGGGGTTATTCCCGAGCAGATACGCAGTATTTT. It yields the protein CASSEGLAGGYSRADTQYF.

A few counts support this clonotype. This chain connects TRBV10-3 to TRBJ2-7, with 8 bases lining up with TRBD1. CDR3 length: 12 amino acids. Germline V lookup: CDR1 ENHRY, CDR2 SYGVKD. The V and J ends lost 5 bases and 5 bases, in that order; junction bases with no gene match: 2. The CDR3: CAISTTGDEQYV. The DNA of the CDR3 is TGTGCCATCAGTACGACAGGGGACGAGCAGTACGTC.

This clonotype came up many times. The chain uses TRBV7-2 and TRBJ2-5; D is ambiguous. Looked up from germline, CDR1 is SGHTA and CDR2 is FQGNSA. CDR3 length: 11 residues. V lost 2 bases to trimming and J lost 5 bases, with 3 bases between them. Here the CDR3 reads CASSLLETQYF. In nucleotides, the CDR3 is TGTGCCAGCAGCTTATTGGAGACCCAGTACTTC.

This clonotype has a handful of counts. The CDR3 nucleotides read TGCAGTGCTCCTCTGCGGACCAAAAACATTCAGTACTTC. As protein: CSAPLRTKNIQYF. The V call is TRBV20-1, the J call TRBJ2-4; the D is unclear. The germline gives CDR1 DFQATT, CDR2 SNEGSKA (reference sequence). The CDR3 runs 13 residues. Trimming removed 5 bases at V and 2 bases at J, with 10 bases between.

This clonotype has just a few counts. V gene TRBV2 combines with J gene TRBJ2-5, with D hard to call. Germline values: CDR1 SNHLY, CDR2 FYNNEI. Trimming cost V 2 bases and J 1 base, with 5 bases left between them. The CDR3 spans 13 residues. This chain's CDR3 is CASSEISQETQYF. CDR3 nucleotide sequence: TGTGCCAGCAGTGAAATCTCCCAAGAGACCCAGTACTTC.

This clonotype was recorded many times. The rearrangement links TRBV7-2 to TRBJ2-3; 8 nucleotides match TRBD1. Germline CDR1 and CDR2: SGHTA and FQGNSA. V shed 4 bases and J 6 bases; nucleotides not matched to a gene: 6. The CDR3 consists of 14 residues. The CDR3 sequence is CASSSSTGVDTQYF. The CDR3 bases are TGTGCCAGCAGCTCGTCGACAGGGGTGGATACGCAGTATTTT.

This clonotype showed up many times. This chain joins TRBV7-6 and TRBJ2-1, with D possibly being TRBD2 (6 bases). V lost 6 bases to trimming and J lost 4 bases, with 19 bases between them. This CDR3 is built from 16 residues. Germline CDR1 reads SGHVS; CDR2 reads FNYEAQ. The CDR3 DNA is TGTGCCAGCAGACTTATAGCGGCCCAGGGTTACAATGAGCAGTTCTTC. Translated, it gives CASRLIAAQGYNEQFF. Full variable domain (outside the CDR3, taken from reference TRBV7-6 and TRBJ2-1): GAGVSQSPRYKVTKRGQDVALRCDPISGHVSLYWYRQALGQGPEFLTYFNYEAQQDKSGLPNDRFSAERPEGSISTLTIQRTEQRDSAMYRCASRLIAAQGYNEQFFGPGTRLTVL.

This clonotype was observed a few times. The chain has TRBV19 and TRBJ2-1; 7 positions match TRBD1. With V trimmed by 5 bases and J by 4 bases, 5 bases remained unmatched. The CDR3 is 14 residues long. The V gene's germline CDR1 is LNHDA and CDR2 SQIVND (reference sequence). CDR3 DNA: TGTGCCAGTAGTTCCCGGACAGGTTACAATGAGCAGTTCTTC. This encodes CASSSRTGYNEQFF.